These 5 T cell receptor beta chains originate from one sample sequenced in a study of early T cells in non-severe SARS-CoV-2 infection. TCRdb re-derived calls from the 5' RACE reads in MiXCR, one entry per CDR3 protein. The sample has about 63,000 distinct CDR3 sequences, over 10% seen once; the top ten hold approximately 4.8%. Sample: whole blood. The receptors stem from an adult who was a healthcare worker with PCR-confirmed SARS-CoV-2 infection or an uninfected control (not recorded which).

This clonotype has ten or more counts. The rearrangement links TRBV9 to TRBJ1-1; D might be TRBD1 (5 bases). Between the trimmed V and J ends, which lost 4 bases and 3 bases, there was a span of 10 bases. CDR3 length equals 13 residues. Germline loops: CDR1 SGDLS, CDR2 YYNGEE. CDR3 nucleotides: TGTGCCAGCAGCCCGGGGGACGACACTGAAGCTTTCTTT. Amino acid sequence: CASSPGDDTEAFF.

The gene calls are TRBV27 and TRBJ2-7; the match to TRBD1 covers 8 bases. Losses at the gene ends were 6 bases for V and 1 base for J; bases not matched to a gene: 5. Germline CDR1 is MNHEY and CDR2 is SMNVEV (reference sequence). The CDR3 totals 14 residues. CDR3 bases: TGTGCCAGCAGCCGAACAGGGGGATCCTACGAGCAGTACTTC. Encoded protein: CASSRTGGSYEQYF.

This clonotype was observed many times. The J gene is TRBJ2-3, the V gene TRBV11-2; D is unclear. Looked up from germline, CDR1 is SGHAT and CDR2 is FQNNGV. Trimming took 1 base from V and 5 from J, leaving 4 bases between them. The CDR3 is made up of 12 amino acids. CDR3 protein: CASSLVIDTQYF. The CDR3 DNA is TGTGCCAGCAGCTTAGTGATAGATACGCAGTATTTT.

This clonotype was detected only once. At one of its ends the junction is not consistent with the germline gene, which may arise from a read error. The V and J genes are TRBV6-4 and TRBJ2-3; 10 positions match TRBD2. CDR1 is MRHNA, CDR2 SNTAGT, per germline. The CDR3 extends over 16 amino acids. CDR3 nucleotide sequence: TGTGGCAGCAGCGTCGGGACTAGCGTGGGTACAGATACGCAGTATTTT. As protein: CGSSVGTSVGTDTQYF.

This clonotype occurred many times. The V gene is TRBV7-9, the J gene TRBJ1-2, with a weak D call TRBD1 (6 bases). The CDR3 totals 16 residues. Germline CDR1 reads SEHNR; CDR2 reads FQNEAQ (reference sequence). Trimming took 4 bases from V and 3 from J, leaving 18 bases between them. The CDR3 protein is CASSSVRDIGHYGYTF. In DNA form, the CDR3 reads TGTGCCAGCAGCTCCGTTCGGGACATAGGGCACTATGGCTACACCTTC.